The rows below give T cell receptor beta chains drawn from one sample of a study of CD8 T cells in ankylosing spondylitis. TCRdb reprocessed the 5' RACE reads with MiXCR, giving one entry per CDR3 protein. The top ten clones hold 7.5% to 9% of a sample with 250,000 to 350,000 distinct CDR3 sequences, 20% of them seen once. Specimen: blood, either unsorted or a sorted T cell fraction (not recorded which). The receptors were sampled from a male donor with ankylosing spondylitis or in good health (not recorded which). The CDR3 runs from the conserved cysteine through the conserved F or W. D genes are given only for firm matches. Part of the rows lack a size; the others show once, few, many or a class for expanded clones.

d_gene	abundance	j_gene	v_gene	CDR3aa	CDR3nt
TRBD1	many	TRBJ1-6	TRBV20-1	CSAKRTGGSGPLHF	TGCAGTGCAAAAAGGACAGGGGGCTCGGGACCCCTCCACTTT
TRBD1	many	TRBJ2-5	TRBV10-3	CAIGDDRGWETQYF	TGTGCCATCGGAGATGACAGGGGATGGGAGACCCAGTACTTC
NA	NA	TRBJ1-1	TRBV28	CASKTQGNTEAFF	TGTGCCAGCAAGACCCAGGGGAACACTGAAGCTTTCTTT
NA	few	TRBJ2-5	TRBV10-2	CASAAQGTQETQYF	TGCGCCAGCGCTGCACAGGGCACACAAGAGACCCAGTACTTC
NA	few	TRBJ1-1	TRBV5-1	CASSLVQGKAFF	TGCGCCAGCAGCTTGGTACAGGGTAAGGCTTTCTTT
NA	NA	TRBJ2-5	TRBV5-1	CASSYLEGAGETKYF	TGCGCCAGCAGCTACCTGGAGGGGGCTGGTGAGACCAAGTACTTC
NA	NA	TRBJ2-2	TRBV7-9	CASSPLTSVKAGELFF	TGTGCCAGCAGCCCTCTTACCAGTGTGAAAGCCGGGGAGCTGTTTTTT
NA	few	TRBJ2-1	TRBV5-1	CASSLEASYNEQFF	TGCGCCAGCAGCTTGGAGGCTAGTTACAATGAGCAGTTCTTC
TRBD1	NA	TRBJ2-1	TRBV11-2	CASSRGPTGFNEQFF	TGTGCCAGCAGCCGTGGGCCGACAGGGTTCAATGAGCAGTTCTTC
NA	few	TRBJ1-5	TRBV5-1	CASSFGTPNQPQHF	TGCGCCAGCAGCTTTGGGACTCCGAATCAGCCCCAGCATTTT
NA	few	TRBJ1-1	TRBV29-1	CSVDRAGFTEAFF	TGCAGCGTTGACCGGGCGGGGTTTACTGAAGCTTTCTTT
NA	NA	TRBJ2-1	TRBV7-2	CASSSTRMGEQFF	TGTGCCAGCAGCTCAACTCGTATGGGTGAGCAGTTCTTC